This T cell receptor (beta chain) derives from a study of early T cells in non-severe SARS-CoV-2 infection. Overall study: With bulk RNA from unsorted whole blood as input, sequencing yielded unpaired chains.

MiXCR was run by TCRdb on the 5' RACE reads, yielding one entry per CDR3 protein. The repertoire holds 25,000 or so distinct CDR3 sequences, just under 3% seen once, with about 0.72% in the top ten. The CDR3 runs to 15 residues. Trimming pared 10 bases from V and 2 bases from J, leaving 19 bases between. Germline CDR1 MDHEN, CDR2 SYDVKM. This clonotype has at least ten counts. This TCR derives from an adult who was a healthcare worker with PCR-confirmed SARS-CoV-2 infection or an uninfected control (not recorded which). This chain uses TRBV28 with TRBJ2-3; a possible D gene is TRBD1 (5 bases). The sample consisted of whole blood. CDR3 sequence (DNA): TGTGCCACCCTAGGGGCCGCCCGTCACACAGATACGCAGTATTTT. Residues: CATLGAARHTDTQYF.